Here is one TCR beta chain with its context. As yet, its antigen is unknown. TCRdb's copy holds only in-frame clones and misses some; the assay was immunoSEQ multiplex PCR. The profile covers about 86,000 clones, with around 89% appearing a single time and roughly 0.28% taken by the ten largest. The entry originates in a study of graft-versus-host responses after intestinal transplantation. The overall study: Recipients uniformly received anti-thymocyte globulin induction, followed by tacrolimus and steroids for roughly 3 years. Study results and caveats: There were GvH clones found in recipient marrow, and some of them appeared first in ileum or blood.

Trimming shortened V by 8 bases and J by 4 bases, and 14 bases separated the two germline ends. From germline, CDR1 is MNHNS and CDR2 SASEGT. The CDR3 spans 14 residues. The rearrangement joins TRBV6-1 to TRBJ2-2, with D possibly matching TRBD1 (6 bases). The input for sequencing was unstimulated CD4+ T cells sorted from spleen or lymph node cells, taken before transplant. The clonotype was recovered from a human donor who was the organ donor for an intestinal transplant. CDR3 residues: CASPKRTATGELFF. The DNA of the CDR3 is TGTGCCAGCCCGAAGAGGACAGCCACCGGGGAGCTGTTTTTT.